This T cell receptor beta chain comes out of a study of spatial heterogeneity in lung cancer. By proportion, this clonotype is medium-sized. From the 5' RACE reads, TCRdb called clonotypes with MiXCR, one entry per CDR3 protein. The sample contains approximately 9,300 distinct CDR3 sequences, roughly 6% of which appear only once. The V segment lost 4 bases and the J segment 1 base; nucleotides outside the gene matches: 1. Germline CDR1 is SGHVS and CDR2 is FNYEAQ. The CDR3 loop spans 15 amino acids. Described time point: sample taken at primary tumor resection. V gene TRBV7-6 combines with J gene TRBJ2-3, with 11 bases fitting TRBD2. The receptor's source is a male donor with early-stage non-small cell lung cancer. Here the sequenced sample was normal lung tissue next to the tumor, taken at surgery. CDR3 in amino acids: CASSSLAGGTDTQYF. The DNA for the CDR3 is TGTGCCAGCAGCTCACTAGCGGGGGGCACAGATACGCAGTATTTT.